What follows are 10 T cell receptor beta chains derived from one specimen sequenced in a study of blood T cells in healthy people across ages. Primers used in a second PCR of about 7 to 12 cycles were a sample-barcoded 5' primer and a J-beta primer mix. One entry per CDR3 protein, called by TCRdb with MiXCR from the 5' RACE reads. The data hold 550,000 to 800,000 distinct CDR3 sequences, with 32% observed a single time. What was sequenced was blood. These receptors came from a woman of 80 years or more in good health.

A remark on this clonotype: A single base separates this from a much larger clone, so it may be a read error. The chain joins TRBV9 to TRBJ2-5; the match to TRBD2 covers 10 bases. Germline lookup yields CDR1 SGDLS and CDR2 YYNGEE. There are 15 residues in the CDR3. J gave up 11 bases and V 0 bases, and 10 bases lay outside the gene matches. CDR3 sequence (DNA): TGTGCCAGCAGCGTAGTTAGCGGGGGGTACAATGAGCAGTACTTC. Its protein product is CASSVVSGGYNEQYF.

This chain uses TRBV20-1 with TRBJ2-5, with 12 positions matching TRBD2. Germline V CDR1 and CDR2: DFQATT, SNEGSKA (reference sequence). J was trimmed by 11 bases and V by 2 bases; bases with no gene match: 9. The CDR3 loop spans 14 amino acids. The CDR3, as DNA: TGCAGTGCTAGACCGGGACTAGCGGGCAATGAGCAGTACTTC. Translating gives CSARPGLAGNEQYF.

This clonotype was detected many times. The V and J genes are TRBV4-3 and TRBJ2-3; 9 nucleotides agree with TRBD2. CDR1 is LGHNA and CDR2 is YSLEER in the germline V gene. CDR3 length: 15 residues. V lost 2 bases, J lost 5 bases, and 5 bases stayed unmatched. In DNA, the CDR3 is TGCGCCAGCAGCCAAAGGGGCGGGGGGGAAGATACGCAGTATTTT. Its protein product is CASSQRGGGEDTQYF.

The rearrangement joins TRBV4-2 to TRBJ1-5; 7 nucleotides agree with TRBD1. The germline V gene encodes CDR1 LGHNA and CDR2 YNFKEQ. V lost 2 bases and J lost 4; bases outside the gene matches: 5. The CDR3 has 15 amino acids. DNA of the CDR3: TGTGCCAGCAGCCAACTTGGGACAGTAAATCAGCCCCAGCATTTT. This sequence encodes CASSQLGTVNQPQHF.

This clonotype was recorded many times. This sequence joins TRBV19 and TRBJ2-6; no clear D gene. The CDR3 runs 14 residues. V shed 7 bases and J shed 1 base, with 8 bases lying between them. Germline values: CDR1 LNHDA, CDR2 SQIVND (reference sequence). The CDR3 protein is CASTLRSGANVLTF. The CDR3 DNA is TGTGCCAGTACTCTTAGGTCTGGGGCCAACGTCCTGACTTTC.

This clonotype has more than one count but fewer than ten. The chain is built from TRBV12-3 or TRBV12-4 and TRBJ2-2; 7 positions match TRBD1. The junction had 6 bases not matched to a gene; V was cut back by 8 bases and J by 6 bases. The CDR3 extends over 13 amino acids. This CDR3 is CASGTGEAGELFF. In DNA form, the CDR3 reads TGTGCCAGCGGAACAGGGGAAGCCGGGGAGCTGTTTTTT.

The V gene is TRBV29-1, the J gene TRBJ2-5, with a tentative D call TRBD2 (6 bases). Trimming cost V 4 bases and J 0 bases, with 9 bases left between them. The germline gives CDR1 SQVTM, CDR2 ANQGSEA. The CDR3 totals 13 residues. CDR3 sequence (DNA): TGCAGCGTTGCGGGACTGCACCAAGAGACCCAGTACTTC. This codes for CSVAGLHQETQYF. The complete variable domain, with remaining parts taken from reference TRBV29-1 and TRBJ2-5, reads SAVISQKPSRDICQRGTSLTIQCQVDSQVTMMFWYRQQPGQSLTLIATANQGSEATYESGFVIDKFPISRPNLTFSTLTVSNMSPEDSSIYLCSVAGLHQETQYFGPGTRLLVL.

Comments on this clonotype: Since a much larger clone is just one base distant, this may be a read error. The conserved phenylalanine or tryptophan normally closing the CDR3 is absent here, so this likely arose from a read error. The chain has TRBV15 and TRBJ2-7; 8 bases are shared with TRBD1. CDR1 LNHNV and CDR2 YYDKDF come from the germline V gene (reference sequence). J gave up 5 bases and V 1 base, and 1 base lay outside the gene matches. The CDR3 runs to 13 residues. CDR3 loop: CATSRAGGHEQYL. The CDR3 bases are TGTGCCACCAGCAGAGCAGGGGGCCACGAGCAGTACTTA.

For this clonotype: The junction and the germline gene differ at one end; a read error may be behind it. The rearrangement uses TRBV7-3 and TRBJ1-4, with D possibly TRBD1 on 6 matching bases. The CDR3 runs to 13 residues. The germline gives CDR1 SGHTA, CDR2 FQGTGA. The CDR3, as DNA: TGTGCCAGCAGCTTCAGCGCAGGGGAAAAACGGTTTTTT. Its protein product is CASSFSAGEKRFF.

This clonotype was detected many times. The chain has TRBV20-1 and TRBJ2-3; 10 bases align to TRBD1. This CDR3 region has 14 residues. J gave up 2 bases and V 6 bases, and 5 bases lay outside the gene matches. Per germline, CDR1 DFQATT and CDR2 SNEGSKA (reference sequence). The CDR3 DNA reads TGCAGTGCCCCGGACAGGGGGACCACAGATACGCAGTATTTT. It encodes CSAPDRGTTDTQYF.